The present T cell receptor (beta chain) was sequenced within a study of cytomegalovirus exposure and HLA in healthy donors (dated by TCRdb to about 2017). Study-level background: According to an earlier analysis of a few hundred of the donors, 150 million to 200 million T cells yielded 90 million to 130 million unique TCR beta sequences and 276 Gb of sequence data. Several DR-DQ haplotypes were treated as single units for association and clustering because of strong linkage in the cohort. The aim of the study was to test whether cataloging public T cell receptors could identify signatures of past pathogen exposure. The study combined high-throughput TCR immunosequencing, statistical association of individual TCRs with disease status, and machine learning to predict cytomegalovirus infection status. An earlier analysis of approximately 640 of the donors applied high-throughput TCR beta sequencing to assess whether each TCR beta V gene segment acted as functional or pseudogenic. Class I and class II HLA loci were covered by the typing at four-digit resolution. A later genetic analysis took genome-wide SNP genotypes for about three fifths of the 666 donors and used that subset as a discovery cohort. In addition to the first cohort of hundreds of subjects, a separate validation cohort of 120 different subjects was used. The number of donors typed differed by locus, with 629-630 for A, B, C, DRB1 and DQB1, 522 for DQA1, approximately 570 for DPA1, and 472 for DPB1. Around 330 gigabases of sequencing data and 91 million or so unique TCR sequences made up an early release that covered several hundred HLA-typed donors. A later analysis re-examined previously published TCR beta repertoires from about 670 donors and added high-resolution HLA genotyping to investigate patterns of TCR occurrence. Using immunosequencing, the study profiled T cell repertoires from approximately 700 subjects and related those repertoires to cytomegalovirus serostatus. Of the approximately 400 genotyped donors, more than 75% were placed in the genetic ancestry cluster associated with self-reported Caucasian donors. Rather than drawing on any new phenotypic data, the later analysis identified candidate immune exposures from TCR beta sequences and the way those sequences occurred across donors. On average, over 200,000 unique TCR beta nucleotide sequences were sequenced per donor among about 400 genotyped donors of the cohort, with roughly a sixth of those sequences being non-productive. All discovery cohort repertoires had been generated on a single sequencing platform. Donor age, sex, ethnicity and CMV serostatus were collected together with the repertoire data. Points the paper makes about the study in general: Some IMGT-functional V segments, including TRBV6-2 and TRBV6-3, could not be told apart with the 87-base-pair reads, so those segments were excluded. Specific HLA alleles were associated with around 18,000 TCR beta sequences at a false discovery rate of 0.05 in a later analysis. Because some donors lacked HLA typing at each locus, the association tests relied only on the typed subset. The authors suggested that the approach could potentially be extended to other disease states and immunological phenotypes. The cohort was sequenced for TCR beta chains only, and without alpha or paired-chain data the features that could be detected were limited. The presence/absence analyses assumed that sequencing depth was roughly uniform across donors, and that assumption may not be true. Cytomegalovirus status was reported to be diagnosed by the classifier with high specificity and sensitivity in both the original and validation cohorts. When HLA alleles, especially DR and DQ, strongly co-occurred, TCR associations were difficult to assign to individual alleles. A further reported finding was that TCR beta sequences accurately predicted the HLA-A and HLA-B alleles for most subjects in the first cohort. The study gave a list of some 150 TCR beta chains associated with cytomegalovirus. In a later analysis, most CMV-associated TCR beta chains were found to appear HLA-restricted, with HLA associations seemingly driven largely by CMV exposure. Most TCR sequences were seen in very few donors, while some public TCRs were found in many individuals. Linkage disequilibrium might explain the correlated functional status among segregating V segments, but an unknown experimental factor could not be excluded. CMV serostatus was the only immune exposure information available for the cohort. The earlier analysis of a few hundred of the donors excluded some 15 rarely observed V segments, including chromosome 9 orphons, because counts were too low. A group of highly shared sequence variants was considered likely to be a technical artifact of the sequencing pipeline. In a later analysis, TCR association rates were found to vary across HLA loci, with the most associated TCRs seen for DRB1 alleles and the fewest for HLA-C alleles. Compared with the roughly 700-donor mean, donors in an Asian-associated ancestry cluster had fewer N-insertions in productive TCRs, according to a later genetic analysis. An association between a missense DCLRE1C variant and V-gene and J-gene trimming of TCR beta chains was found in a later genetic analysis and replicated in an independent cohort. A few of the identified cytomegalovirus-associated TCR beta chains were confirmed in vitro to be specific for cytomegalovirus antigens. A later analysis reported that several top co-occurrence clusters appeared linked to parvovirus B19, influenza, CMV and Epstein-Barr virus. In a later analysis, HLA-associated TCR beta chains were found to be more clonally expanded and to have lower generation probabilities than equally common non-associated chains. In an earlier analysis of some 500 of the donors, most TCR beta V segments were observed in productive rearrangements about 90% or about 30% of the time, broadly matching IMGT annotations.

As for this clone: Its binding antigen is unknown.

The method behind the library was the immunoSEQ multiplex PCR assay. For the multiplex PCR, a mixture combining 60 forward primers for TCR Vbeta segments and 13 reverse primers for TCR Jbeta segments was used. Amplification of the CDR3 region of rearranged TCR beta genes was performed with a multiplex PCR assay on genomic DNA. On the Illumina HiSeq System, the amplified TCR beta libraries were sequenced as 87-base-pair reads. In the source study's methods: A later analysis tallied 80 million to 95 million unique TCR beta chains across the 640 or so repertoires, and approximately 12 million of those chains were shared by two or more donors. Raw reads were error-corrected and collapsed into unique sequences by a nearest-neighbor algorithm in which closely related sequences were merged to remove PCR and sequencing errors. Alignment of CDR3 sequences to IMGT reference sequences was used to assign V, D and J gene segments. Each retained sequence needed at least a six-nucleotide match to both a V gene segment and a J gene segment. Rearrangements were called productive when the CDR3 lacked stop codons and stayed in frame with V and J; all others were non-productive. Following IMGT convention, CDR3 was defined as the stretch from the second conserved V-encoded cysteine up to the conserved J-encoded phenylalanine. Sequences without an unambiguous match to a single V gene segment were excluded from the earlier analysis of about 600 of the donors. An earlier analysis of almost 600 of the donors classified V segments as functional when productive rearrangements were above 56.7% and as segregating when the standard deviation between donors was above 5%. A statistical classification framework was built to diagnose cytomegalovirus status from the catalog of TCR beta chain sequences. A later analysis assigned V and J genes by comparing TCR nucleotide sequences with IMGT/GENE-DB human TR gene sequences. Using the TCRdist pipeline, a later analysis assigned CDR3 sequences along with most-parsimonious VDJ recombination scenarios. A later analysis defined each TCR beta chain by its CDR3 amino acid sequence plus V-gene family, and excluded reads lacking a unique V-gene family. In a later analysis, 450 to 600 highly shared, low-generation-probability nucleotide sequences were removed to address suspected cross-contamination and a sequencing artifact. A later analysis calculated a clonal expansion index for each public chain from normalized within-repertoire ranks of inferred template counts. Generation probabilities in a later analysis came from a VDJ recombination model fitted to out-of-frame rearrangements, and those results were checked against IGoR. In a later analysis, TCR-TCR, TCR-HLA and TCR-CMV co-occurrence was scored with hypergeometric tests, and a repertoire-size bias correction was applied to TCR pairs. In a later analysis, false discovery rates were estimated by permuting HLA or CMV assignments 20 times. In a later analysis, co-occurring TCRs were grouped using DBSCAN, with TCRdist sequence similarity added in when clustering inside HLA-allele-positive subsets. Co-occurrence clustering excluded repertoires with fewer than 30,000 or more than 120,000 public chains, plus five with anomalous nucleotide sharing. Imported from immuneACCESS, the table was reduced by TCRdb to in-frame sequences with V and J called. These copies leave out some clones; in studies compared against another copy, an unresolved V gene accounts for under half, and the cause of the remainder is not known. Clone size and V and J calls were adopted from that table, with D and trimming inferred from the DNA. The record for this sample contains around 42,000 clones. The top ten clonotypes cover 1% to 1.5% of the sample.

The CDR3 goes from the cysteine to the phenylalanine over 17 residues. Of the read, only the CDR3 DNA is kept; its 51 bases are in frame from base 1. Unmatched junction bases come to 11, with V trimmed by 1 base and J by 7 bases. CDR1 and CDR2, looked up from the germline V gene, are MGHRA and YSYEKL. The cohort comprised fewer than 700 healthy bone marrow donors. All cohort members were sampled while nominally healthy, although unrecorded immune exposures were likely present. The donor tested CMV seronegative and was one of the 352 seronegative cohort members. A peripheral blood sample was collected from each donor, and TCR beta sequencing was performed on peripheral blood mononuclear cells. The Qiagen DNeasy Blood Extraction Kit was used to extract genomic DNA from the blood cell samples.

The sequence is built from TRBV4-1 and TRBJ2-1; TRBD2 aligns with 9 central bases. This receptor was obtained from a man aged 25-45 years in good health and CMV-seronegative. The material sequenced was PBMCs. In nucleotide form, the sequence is TGCGCCAGCAGCCAAGGTCTTCGCGGGAGGGCCATAAATGAGCAGTTCTTC. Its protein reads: CASSQGLRGRAINEQFF.